This is a list of T cell receptor beta chains from one sample in a study of control samples from healthy donors and cancer patients. TCRdb's table, derived via immunoSEQ multiplex PCR, lists solely in-frame clones and lacks some. This sample has roughly 40,000 clones; roughly nine tenths occur once, and the top ten carry around 3.6%. Sequencing was done on a sample of blood. Source of these receptors: a woman between 50 and 59 years old in good health. Both conserved end residues are part of each CDR3. Each record gives: J gene, V gene, D gene, clone size, CDR3 DNA, CDR3 protein. A D gene is named only where the DNA matches it firmly. A row's size may be missing; if present it is once, few, many or a size class.

j_call: TRBJ1-2
v_call: TRBV6-4
d_call: TRBD1
clone_size: NA
cdr3_nt: TGTGCCAGCAGTGACTCGAGTCGACAGGGGGCGGGGGGCTACACCTTC
cdr3_aa: CASSDSSRQGAGGYTF

j_call: TRBJ2-1
v_call: TRBV27
d_call: NA
clone_size: NA
cdr3_nt: TGTGCCAGCAGTTCGTACAGGGCGAGTAGGAATGAGCAGTTCTTC
cdr3_aa: CASSSYRASRNEQFF

j_call: TRBJ2-7
v_call: TRBV6-2/TRBV6-3
d_call: TRBD2
clone_size: NA
cdr3_nt: TGTGCCAGCAGCGGGGGGTCCCCGGAGCAGTACTTC
cdr3_aa: CASSGGSPEQYF

j_call: TRBJ2-5
v_call: TRBV2
d_call: TRBD1
clone_size: NA
cdr3_nt: TGTGCCAGCAGTTCTCACAGGGGGCAAGAGACCCAGTACTTC
cdr3_aa: CASSSHRGQETQYF

j_call: TRBJ1-2
v_call: TRBV30
d_call: NA
clone_size: NA
cdr3_nt: TGTGCCTGGAACCTGGGAGAGGGGCCGAAGGAAAGTCCTGACTATGGCTACACCTTC
cdr3_aa: CAWNLGEGPKESPDYGYTF

j_call: TRBJ1-2
v_call: TRBV2
d_call: NA
clone_size: NA
cdr3_nt: TGTGCCAGCATCGGAAGAACCGGAGGGGATCATAACTATGGCTACACCTTC
cdr3_aa: CASIGRTGGDHNYGYTF

j_call: TRBJ2-5
v_call: TRBV2
d_call: NA
clone_size: NA
cdr3_nt: TGTGCCAGCGGGGAAGGGTTCGAGACCCAGTACTTC
cdr3_aa: CASGEGFETQYF

j_call: TRBJ2-5
v_call: TRBV9
d_call: NA
clone_size: NA
cdr3_nt: TGTGCCAGCAGCGTAGGGCCGTCGAGGGGGGAGACCCAGTACTTC
cdr3_aa: CASSVGPSRGETQYF

j_call: TRBJ1-3
v_call: TRBV9
d_call: NA
clone_size: few
cdr3_nt: TGTGCCAGCAGCGTGGAAGGAAACACCATATATTTT
cdr3_aa: CASSVEGNTIYF

j_call: TRBJ1-1
v_call: TRBV14
d_call: TRBD1
clone_size: NA
cdr3_nt: TGTGCCAGCAGCCACCACAGGGGGCTGAGGACTGAAGCTTTCTTT
cdr3_aa: CASSHHRGLRTEAFF

j_call: TRBJ1-3
v_call: TRBV3-1/TRBV3-2
d_call: NA
clone_size: NA
cdr3_nt: TGTGCCAGCAGCCAGGGAAACACCATATATTTT
cdr3_aa: CASSQGNTIYF

j_call: TRBJ1-1
v_call: TRBV11-3
d_call: NA
clone_size: NA
cdr3_nt: TGTGCCAGCAGCTTAGATTTACTCAACACTGAAGCTTTCTTT
cdr3_aa: CASSLDLLNTEAFF

j_call: TRBJ2-7
v_call: TRBV2
d_call: NA
clone_size: NA
cdr3_nt: TGTGCCAGCAGTGAGACAGAAAGGTACTTC
cdr3_aa: CASSETERYF

j_call: TRBJ2-5
v_call: TRBV3-1/TRBV3-2
d_call: NA
clone_size: NA
cdr3_nt: TGTGCCAGCAGCCAGGGGGGGCCCCAAGAGACCCAGTACTTC
cdr3_aa: CASSQGGPQETQYF

j_call: TRBJ2-7
v_call: TRBV24-1
d_call: NA
clone_size: NA
cdr3_nt: TGTGCCACCAGTGATTCCGTCTCCTACGAGCAGTACTTC
cdr3_aa: CATSDSVSYEQYF

j_call: TRBJ1-2
v_call: TRBV6-4
d_call: NA
clone_size: NA
cdr3_nt: TGTGCCAGACTTGCAACCACCGGGCAGGTCCCTGATGGCTACACCTTC
cdr3_aa: CARLATTGQVPDGYTF

j_call: TRBJ2-1
v_call: TRBV2
d_call: TRBD2
clone_size: NA
cdr3_nt: TGTGCCAGCAGTGGCGATTCGGCTAGCGGGGGGGTTGGGCAGTTCTTC
cdr3_aa: CASSGDSASGGVGQFF

j_call: TRBJ1-4
v_call: TRBV4-1
d_call: TRBD1
clone_size: NA
cdr3_nt: TGCGCCAGCAGCCAAGTCAGACAGGGTGTTTCTAAAAAACTGTTTTTT
cdr3_aa: CASSQVRQGVSKKLFF

j_call: TRBJ2-1
v_call: TRBV7-9
d_call: TRBD1
clone_size: NA
cdr3_nt: TGTGCCAGCAGCGGACAGGTATACAATGAGCAGTTCTTC
cdr3_aa: CASSGQVYNEQFF

j_call: TRBJ1-2
v_call: TRBV18
d_call: TRBD1
clone_size: NA
cdr3_nt: TGTGCCAGCTCGCATAGGGACAGCTACACTAACAACTATGGCTACACCTTC
cdr3_aa: CASSHRDSYTNNYGYTF

j_call: TRBJ2-7
v_call: TRBV28
d_call: NA
clone_size: once
cdr3_nt: TGTGCCAGCAATTCCCCGACGACAGAGCAGTACTTC
cdr3_aa: CASNSPTTEQYF

j_call: TRBJ1-2
v_call: TRBV29-1
d_call: TRBD1
clone_size: NA
cdr3_nt: TGCAGCGTCGAACCGCAGGGGGGCTATGGCTACACCTTC
cdr3_aa: CSVEPQGGYGYTF

j_call: TRBJ1-1
v_call: TRBV6-5
d_call: NA
clone_size: NA
cdr3_nt: TGTGCCAGCAGCCTAGGAGGAGGATCTATTGAAGCTTTCTTT
cdr3_aa: CASSLGGGSIEAFF

j_call: TRBJ2-5
v_call: TRBV6-6
d_call: NA
clone_size: NA
cdr3_nt: TGTGCCAGCGTGTTGTGGGGGTTACCCCAAGAGACCCAGTACTTC
cdr3_aa: CASVLWGLPQETQYF

j_call: TRBJ1-2
v_call: TRBV6-5
d_call: NA
clone_size: NA
cdr3_nt: TGTGCCAGCAGCGCCTCAATTGGCTACACCTTC
cdr3_aa: CASSASIGYTF

j_call: TRBJ2-2
v_call: TRBV7-2
d_call: NA
clone_size: NA
cdr3_nt: TGTGCCAGCAGCTTAGCGGGGGGAACCGGGGAGCTGTTTTTT
cdr3_aa: CASSLAGGTGELFF

j_call: TRBJ2-7
v_call: TRBV6-5
d_call: TRBD2
clone_size: NA
cdr3_nt: TGTGCCATCTTACATGGCGGGGGCTCCTACGAGCAGTACTTC
cdr3_aa: CAILHGGGSYEQYF

j_call: TRBJ1-5
v_call: TRBV30
d_call: NA
clone_size: NA
cdr3_nt: TGTGCCTGGAGTGTATTGACAGACAATAGCAATCAGCCCCAGCATTTT
cdr3_aa: CAWSVLTDNSNQPQHF

j_call: TRBJ1-3
v_call: TRBV7-9
d_call: NA
clone_size: NA
cdr3_nt: TGTGCCAGCAGCTTTGACCAAACTGGAAACACCATATATTTT
cdr3_aa: CASSFDQTGNTIYF

j_call: TRBJ1-2
v_call: TRBV5-4
d_call: TRBD1
clone_size: NA
cdr3_nt: TGTGCCAGCAGCCGAGGCGGGACAGGGCAGCTTAATGGCTACACCTTC
cdr3_aa: CASSRGGTGQLNGYTF

j_call: TRBJ2-1
v_call: TRBV5-1
d_call: NA
clone_size: NA
cdr3_nt: TGCGCCAGCAGCACCATGGGCAGCAACTCCTACAATGAGCAGTTCTTC
cdr3_aa: CASSTMGSNSYNEQFF